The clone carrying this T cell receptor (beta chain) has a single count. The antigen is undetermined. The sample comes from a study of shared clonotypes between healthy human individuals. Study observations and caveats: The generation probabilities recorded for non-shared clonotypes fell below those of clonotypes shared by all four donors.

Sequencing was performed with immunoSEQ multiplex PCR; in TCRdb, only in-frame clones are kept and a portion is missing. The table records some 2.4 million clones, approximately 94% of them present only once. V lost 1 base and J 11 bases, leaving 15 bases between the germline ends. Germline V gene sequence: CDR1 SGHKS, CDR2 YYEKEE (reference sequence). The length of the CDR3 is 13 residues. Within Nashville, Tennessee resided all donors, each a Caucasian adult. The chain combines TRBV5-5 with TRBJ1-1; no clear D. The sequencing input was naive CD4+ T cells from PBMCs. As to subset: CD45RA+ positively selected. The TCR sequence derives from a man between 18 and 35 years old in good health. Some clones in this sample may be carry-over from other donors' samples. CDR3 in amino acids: CASSLNPLSTAFF. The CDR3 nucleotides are TGTGCCAGCAGCTTGAACCCCCTTTCCACGGCTTTCTTT.